One T cell receptor (beta chain) is described in this entry. The sample comes from a study of cytomegalovirus exposure and HLA in healthy donors. PCR used 60 Vbeta primers and 13 Jbeta primers. Some clones are missing from TCRdb's copy, which holds only in-frame ones; the method was immunoSEQ multiplex PCR. The sample lists 150,000 to 200,000 clones; 73% were seen once. Germline lookup yields CDR1 LGHNA and CDR2 YSLEER. The CDR3 has 15 amino acids. The J segment lost 7 bases and the V segment lost 2 bases, leaving 5 bases of the junction unmatched. This rearrangement joins TRBV4-3 to TRBJ1-4, with 9 bases lining up with TRBD1. The clonotype was recovered from a woman between 18 and 29 years old in good health and CMV-seropositive. Sequences were obtained from PBMCs. This CDR3 reads CASSQSGQGVEKLFF. The CDR3 bases are TGCGCCAGCAGCCAATCGGGACAGGGAGTTGAAAAACTGTTTTTT.